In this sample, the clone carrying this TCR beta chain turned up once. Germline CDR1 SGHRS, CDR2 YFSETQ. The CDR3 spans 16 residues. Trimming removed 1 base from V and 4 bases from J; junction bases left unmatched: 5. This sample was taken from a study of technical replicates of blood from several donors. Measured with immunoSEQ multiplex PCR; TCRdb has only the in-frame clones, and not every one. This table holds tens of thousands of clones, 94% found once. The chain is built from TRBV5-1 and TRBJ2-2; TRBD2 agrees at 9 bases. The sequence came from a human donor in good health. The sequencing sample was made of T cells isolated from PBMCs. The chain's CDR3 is CASSLSRGRGTGELFF. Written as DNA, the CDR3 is TGCGCCAGCAGCTTGTCTCGCGGGAGGGGCACCGGGGAGCTGTTTTTT.